This T cell receptor beta chain appears in the sequencing data of a study of blood T cell repertoires in COVID-19. Overall study: Sources were T cells, B-cell-depleted T cells, or PBMCs; the material itself was cDNA or gDNA.

Authors' data handling: Quantification of nucleated cells was approximated via reference gene primer amplification. The table came from immunoSEQ multiplex PCR; TCRdb's copy has only in-frame clones and leaves some out. V and J calls and clone size follow that table, whereas D and trimming were derived from the DNA. The data hold 45,000 to 55,000 clones, with roughly 90% observed a single time. The germline V and J ends were trimmed by 5 bases and 2 bases, with 9 bases remaining between them. This CDR3 has 13 amino acids. From germline, CDR1 is LNHDA and CDR2 SQIVND (reference sequence). This TCR was recovered from an elderly woman with acute or convalescent COVID-19. The sequencing sample was made of peripheral blood. This chain joins TRBV19 and TRBJ2-5; tentatively, D is TRBD2 (6 bases). CDR3 bases: TGTGCCAGTAGTGGGACTCCGCAAGAGACCCAGTACTTC. It specifies CASSGTPQETQYF.